The rows below give T cell receptor beta chains drawn from one sample of a study of blood T cell repertoires in COVID-19. Profiling relied on immunoSEQ multiplex PCR, and the TCRdb table lists in-frame clones only, not all of them. This sample yields fewer than 200,000 clones, of which around 90% are seen a single time; roughly 2.5% belongs to the top ten. Material: peripheral blood. The receptors originated from a man aged 35 to 55 with active or convalescent COVID-19. CDR3s include the opening cysteine and the closing phenylalanine or tryptophan. Fields, in order: V gene, clone size, D gene, J gene, CDR3 protein, CDR3 DNA. The D gene is left open where the match is weak. Part of the rows lack a size; the others show once, few, many or a class for expanded clones.

TRBV11-3,-,TRBD2,TRBJ2-7,CASSARLAGGLHEQYF,TGTGCCAGCAGCGCCCGACTAGCGGGGGGCCTCCACGAGCAGTACTTC
TRBV3-1/TRBV3-2,-,TRBD1,TRBJ2-1,CASSDRGPDEQFF,TGTGCCAGCAGCGACAGGGGGCCCGATGAGCAGTTCTTC
TRBV5-1,-,TRBD1,TRBJ2-7,CASSDDRAGEQYF,TGCGCCAGCAGCGATGACAGGGCTGGTGAGCAGTACTTC
TRBV2,few,-,TRBJ2-3,CASSFFDSLSTDTQYF,TGTGCCAGCAGTTTTTTCGACTCTCTTAGCACAGATACGCAGTATTTT
TRBV11-3,-,TRBD1,TRBJ2-5,CASSLGQGTQYF,TGTGCCAGCAGCTTAGGACAGGGTACCCAGTACTTC
TRBV5-4,-,TRBD1,TRBJ2-1,CASSQLTGGTYSDEQFF,TGTGCCAGCAGCCAATTAACAGGGGGCACGTATAGCGATGAGCAGTTCTTC
TRBV7-7,few,TRBD1,TRBJ2-5,CASSTPGTGQETQYF,TGTGCTAGCAGCACCCCCGGGACAGGTCAAGAGACCCAGTACTTC
TRBV7-2,-,-,TRBJ1-4,CASSLVRGEKLFF,TGTGCCAGCAGCTTAGTTAGGGGTGAAAAACTGTTTTTT
TRBV27,few,TRBD1,TRBJ1-2,CASSTHGTGLLNYGYTF,TGTGCCAGCAGTACGCACGGGACAGGGCTCCTTAACTATGGCTACACCTTC
TRBV7-3,-,TRBD1,TRBJ2-3,CASSPRDRGWIDTQYF,TGTGCCAGCAGCCCCCGGGACAGGGGATGGATAGATACGCAGTATTTT
TRBV19,once,TRBD2,TRBJ2-7,CASSIRLAGTAYEQYF,TGTGCCAGTAGTATCAGACTAGCGGGGACCGCCTACGAGCAGTACTTC
TRBV7-2,-,-,TRBJ1-5,CASSGGSGSNQPQHF,TGTGCCAGCAGCGGGGGGAGTGGTAGCAATCAGCCCCAGCATTTT
TRBV16,-,-,TRBJ1-4,CASSPAEKDEKLFF,TGTGCCAGCAGCCCTGCGGAAAAGGATGAAAAACTGTTTTTT
TRBV28,once,TRBD1,TRBJ2-7,CASRSRQGAYYEQYF,TGTGCCAGCAGATCCCGACAGGGGGCATACTACGAGCAGTACTTC
TRBV7-2,-,TRBD1,TRBJ2-2,CASSYRGPTTGELFF,TGTGCCAGCAGCTACAGGGGCCCGACCACCGGGGAGCTGTTTTTT
TRBV6-5,-,TRBD1,TRBJ1-6,CASSRQGSGSPLHF,TGTGCCAGCAGTCGACAGGGTTCGGGCTCACCCCTCCACTTT
TRBV6-5,-,-,TRBJ1-1,CASSPRGADTEAFF,TGTGCCAGCAGCCCCCGGGGGGCGGACACTGAAGCTTTCTTT
TRBV7-9,-,TRBD2,TRBJ2-1,CASSPSPLAGASNEQFF,TGTGCCAGCAGCCCTAGCCCACTAGCGGGGGCCTCTAATGAGCAGTTCTTC
TRBV2,-,-,TRBJ1-5,CASSELAVNQPQHF,TGTGCCAGCAGTGAATTGGCAGTCAATCAGCCCCAGCATTTT
TRBV19,-,-,TRBJ2-7,CASSGGSYEQYF,TGTGCCAGTAGTGGGGGGTCCTACGAGCAGTACTTC
TRBV7-3,-,TRBD1,TRBJ2-7,CASSPGTGTEQYF,TGTGCCAGCAGCCCCGGGACAGGGACCGAGCAGTACTTC
TRBV27,-,TRBD1,TRBJ1-5,CASSLQGGTNQPQHF,TGTGCCAGCAGTCTCCAGGGGGGAACCAATCAGCCCCAGCATTTT
TRBV4-1,-,TRBD1,TRBJ1-5,CASSQVGQAAGRQPQHF,TGCGCCAGCAGCCAAGTGGGACAGGCGGCTGGTCGTCAGCCCCAGCATTTT
TRBV24-1,-,TRBD1,TRBJ1-5,CATSPGQGPNQPQHF,TGTGCCACCAGTCCGGGACAGGGTCCAAATCAGCCCCAGCATTTT
TRBV18,-,TRBD1,TRBJ1-4,CASSYGQGTEKLFF,TGTGCCAGCTCATACGGACAGGGTACTGAAAAACTGTTTTTT
TRBV6-5,-,TRBD1,TRBJ1-2,CASSLIGTGNYGYTF,TGTGCCAGCAGCTTGATAGGGACAGGGAACTATGGCTACACCTTC
TRBV5-1,once,TRBD1,TRBJ1-1,CASSLEGQGKYGAFF,TGCGCCAGCAGCTTGGAGGGACAGGGGAAATATGGGGCTTTCTTT
TRBV29-1,-,TRBD2,TRBJ2-2,CSVTLLAVNTGELFF,TGCAGCGTTACCCTTCTAGCGGTCAACACCGGGGAGCTGTTTTTT
TRBV27,-,-,TRBJ2-2,CASSLAPWTASNTGELFF,TGTGCCAGCAGTTTAGCCCCCTGGACAGCCTCGAACACCGGGGAGCTGTTTTTT
TRBV7-2,-,-,TRBJ1-2,CASSFISNGYTF,TGTGCCAGCAGCTTTATCAGTAACGGCTACACCTTC
TRBV12-3/TRBV12-4,-,-,TRBJ1-1,CASSDSGTEAFF,TGTGCCAGCAGCGACAGTGGCACTGAAGCTTTCTTT
TRBV30,-,TRBD2,TRBJ2-1,CAWTPRGVMDNEQFF,TGTGCCTGGACTCCGCGGGGGGTCATGGACAATGAGCAGTTCTTC
TRBV19,-,TRBD1,TRBJ1-2,CASSAGTARVNYGYTF,TGTGCCAGTAGTGCCGGGACAGCCCGGGTTAACTATGGCTACACCTTC
TRBV28,-,TRBD1,TRBJ1-2,CASTLTGGGYTF,TGTGCCAGCACTCTGACAGGGGGCGGCTACACCTTC
TRBV5-6,-,-,TRBJ1-1,CASSTRTVMNTEAFF,TGTGCCAGCAGCACACGGACAGTCATGAACACTGAAGCTTTCTTT
TRBV4-1,-,TRBD1,TRBJ2-7,CASSQERITGAIQYF,TGCGCCAGCAGCCAAGAGCGGATAACAGGGGCAATTCAGTACTTC
TRBV6-5,-,-,TRBJ1-5,CASSRDRLNQPQHF,TGTGCCAGCAGTCGAGACAGGCTGAATCAGCCCCAGCATTTT
TRBV19,-,-,TRBJ2-1,CASSVGGRYEQFF,TGTGCCAGTTCTGTCGGGGGAAGGTATGAGCAGTTCTTC
TRBV5-1,-,-,TRBJ1-1,CASSTSGAGGTEAFF,TGCGCCAGCAGCACCTCAGGGGCTGGGGGCACTGAAGCTTTCTTT
TRBV7-2,-,-,TRBJ1-1,CASSLGLGVKTEAFF,TGTGCCAGCAGCTTAGGTCTAGGGGTGAAGACTGAAGCTTTCTTT
TRBV14,-,-,TRBJ2-3,CASSQVGLAIWDTQYF,TGTGCCAGCAGCCAAGTAGGGCTAGCAATTTGGGATACGCAGTATTTT
TRBV12-3/TRBV12-4,-,-,TRBJ2-3,CAGGGPADTQYF,TGTGCCGGGGGAGGTCCCGCAGATACGCAGTATTTT
TRBV19,-,TRBD2,TRBJ2-3,CASSMRTSGDTDTQYF,TGTGCCAGTAGTATGCGGACTAGCGGGGACACAGATACGCAGTATTTT
TRBV25-1,-,-,TRBJ2-2,CASSETTRVPGELFF,TGTGCCAGCAGTGAAACGACTAGGGTCCCCGGGGAGCTGTTTTTT
TRBV3-1/TRBV3-2,-,TRBD1,TRBJ1-1,CASNPGTVNTEAFF,TGTGCCAGCAACCCCGGGACAGTGAACACTGAAGCTTTCTTT
TRBV4-1,once,TRBD1,TRBJ2-1,CASSRVYGQANEQFF,TGCGCCAGCAGCCGAGTATACGGACAGGCCAATGAGCAGTTCTTC
TRBV10-3,-,TRBD2,TRBJ2-3,CAISETSGGAGTDTQYF,TGTGCCATCAGTGAGACTAGCGGGGGGGCTGGCACAGATACGCAGTATTTT